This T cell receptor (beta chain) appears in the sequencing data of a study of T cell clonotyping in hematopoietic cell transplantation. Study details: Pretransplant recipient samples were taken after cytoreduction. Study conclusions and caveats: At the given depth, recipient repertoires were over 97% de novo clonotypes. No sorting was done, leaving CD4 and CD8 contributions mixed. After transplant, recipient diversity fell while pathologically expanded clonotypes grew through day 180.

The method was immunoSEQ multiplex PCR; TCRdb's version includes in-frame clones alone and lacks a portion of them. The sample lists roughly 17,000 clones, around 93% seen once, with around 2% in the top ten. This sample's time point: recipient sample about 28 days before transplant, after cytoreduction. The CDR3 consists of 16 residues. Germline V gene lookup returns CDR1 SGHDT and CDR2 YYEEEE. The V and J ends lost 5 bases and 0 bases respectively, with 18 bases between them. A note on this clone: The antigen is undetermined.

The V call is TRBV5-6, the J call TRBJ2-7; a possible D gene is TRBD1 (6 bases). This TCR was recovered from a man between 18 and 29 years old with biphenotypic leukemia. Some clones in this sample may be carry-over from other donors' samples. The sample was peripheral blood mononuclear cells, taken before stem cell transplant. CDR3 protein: CASSAAGTIFSYEQYF. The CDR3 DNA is TGTGCCAGCAGTGCCGCTGGGACAATCTTCTCCTACGAGCAGTACTTC.